The clone carrying this T cell receptor (beta chain) appeared once. Antigen: not known. The sample comes from a study of T cells in localized non-small cell lung cancer. Study-wide points: Turning up in adjacent lung were a median around 60 of the top 100 tumor clones.

Assay used: immunoSEQ multiplex PCR; TCRdb lists only in-frame clones, some missing. Of 13,000 to 15,000 clones in the sample, about 80% were seen once. Trimming shortened V by 5 bases and J by 4 bases, and 18 bases separated the two germline ends. The germline V gene encodes CDR1 SGHTA and CDR2 FQGTGA. This CDR3 has 16 amino acids. The receptor comes from a female donor over 55 with stage I squamous cell lung carcinoma. This chain joins TRBV7-3 and TRBJ1-3; no definite D call. The specimen was peripheral blood, collected before any cancer treatment. The CDR3 spells CASSPHKSSSGNTIYF. The DNA for the CDR3 is TGTGCCAGCAGCCCCCACAAGAGTTCTTCCGGAAACACCATATATTTT.